A single sample is the source of the 25 T cell receptor beta chains below, sequenced in a study of beta chain features in type 1 diabetes. Of the isolated RNA, all was reverse transcribed, and so the sequenced material was expressed TCRB transcripts. Libraries were prepared by immunoSEQ multiplex PCR; TCRdb keeps only in-frame clonotypes and omits some of them. The data contain hundreds of thousands of clones, about 16% of them singletons. Sequencing used naive CD4+ T cells from blood. These receptors originate from a man younger than 30 in good health.

This clone was recorded a few times. The gene calls are TRBV5-4 and TRBJ1-4, with D tentatively TRBD1 (6 bases). The CDR3 length is 16 residues. Trimming cost V 4 bases and J 9 bases, with 22 bases left between them. Germline V CDR1 and CDR2: SGHNT, YYREEE (reference sequence). Here the CDR3 reads CASSVAGEIVTQKLFF. The CDR3, as DNA: TGTGCCAGCAGCGTAGCAGGGGAAATCGTAACCCAAAAACTGTTTTTT.

This clone came up a few times. CDR3 bases: TGCAGCGCCGAAAATAGCCTGTACGAGCAGTACTTC. The encoded protein is CSAENSLYEQYF. The chain is built from TRBV29-1 and TRBJ2-7; no reliable D call. The CDR3 is made up of 12 amino acids. V was shortened by 7 bases and J by 4 bases, with 14 bases between the two germline ends. Germline V gene data show CDR1 as SQVTM and CDR2 as ANQGSEA.

The V gene is TRBV7-2, the J gene TRBJ2-1; TRBD2 might be the D (6 bases). Trimming removed 2 bases from V and 3 bases from J, with 14 bases in between. Germline V gene sequence: CDR1 SGHTA, CDR2 FQGNSA. This CDR3 comprises 16 residues. Here the CDR3 reads CASSLPGLRGYNEQFF. The CDR3 DNA reads TGTGCCAGCAGCTTACCGGGACTCCGGGGCTACAATGAGCAGTTCTTC.

This clone was detected only a few times. The V gene is TRBV7-3, the J gene TRBJ2-3, with D perhaps matching TRBD1 (7 bases). Germline lookup yields CDR1 SGHTA and CDR2 FQGTGA. This CDR3 comprises 15 residues. V was pared by 5 bases and J by 1 base, with 13 bases between. CDR3 protein: CASSTQGGRTDTQYF. As DNA, the CDR3 is TGTGCCAGCAGCACGCAGGGGGGACGCACAGATACGCAGTATTTT.

In this sample, this clone turned up a few times. The J gene is TRBJ1-2, the V gene TRBV10-3, with 7 bases matching TRBD1. The CDR3 consists of 12 residues. The trim removed 6 bases at V and 6 bases at J, leaving 4 bases unmatched. Looked up from germline, CDR1 is ENHRY and CDR2 is SYGVKD. This CDR3 is CAIRTGSDGYTF. In DNA, the CDR3 is TGTGCCATCAGGACAGGGTCGGATGGCTACACCTTC.

This chain uses TRBV4-1 with TRBJ2-2; 7 bases line up with TRBD2. This CDR3 contains 15 residues. The ends lost 4 bases at V and 5 bases at J; junction bases unmatched: 7. The germline V gene has CDR1 MGHRA and CDR2 YSYEKL. The CDR3 region is CASSRAGVRTGELFF. The CDR3 DNA reads as TGCGCCAGCAGCCGTGCGGGAGTTAGGACCGGGGAGCTGTTTTTT.

The chain is built from TRBV18 and TRBJ2-5; 9 positions match TRBD1. With V trimmed by 3 bases and J by 7 bases, 3 bases remained unmatched. The CDR3 has 13 residues. Germline V gene data show CDR1 as KGHSH and CDR2 as LQKENI. CDR3 protein: CASSPDRGGTQYF. As DNA, the CDR3 is TGTGCCAGCTCACCGGACAGGGGAGGGACCCAGTACTTC.

The rearrangement links TRBV28 to TRBJ1-1, with TRBD1 identical over 7 bases. Germline V gene lookup returns CDR1 MDHEN and CDR2 SYDVKM. V lost 6 bases, J lost 1 base, and 11 bases stayed unmatched. The length of the CDR3 is 16 residues. The CDR3 reads CASSLRIGQENTEAFF. As DNA, the CDR3 is TGTGCCAGCAGCCTACGGATCGGACAGGAGAACACTGAAGCTTTCTTT.

The chain employs TRBV6-5 and TRBJ2-2, with 12 bases fitting TRBD1. The germline CDR1 and CDR2 sequences are MNHEY and SVGAGI. The CDR3 loop spans 15 amino acids. Trimming removed 6 bases from V and 7 bases from J; junction bases left unmatched: 6. The CDR3 region is CASRGDRGPSGELFF. The CDR3 DNA reads TGTGCCAGCAGGGGGGACAGGGGGCCGAGCGGGGAGCTGTTTTTT.

J is TRBJ1-2 and V is TRBV28; no definite D call. The CDR3 consists of 13 residues. Germline CDR1 and CDR2: MDHEN and SYDVKM. V was cut by 5 bases and J by 4 bases, with 11 bases left in between. The CDR3 here is CASSNRISYGYTF. As DNA, the CDR3 is TGTGCCAGCAGTAATAGAATATCCTATGGCTACACCTTC.

The V call is TRBV5-1, the J call TRBJ2-3; the D gene is possibly TRBD1 (6 bases). The CDR3 totals 14 residues. Between the trimmed V and J ends, which lost 4 bases and 6 bases, there was a span of 15 bases. The germline V gene has CDR1 SGHRS and CDR2 YFSETQ. CDR3 amino acids: CASSGLTGLDTQYF. In nucleotides, the CDR3 is TGCGCCAGCAGCGGATTAACAGGGTTGGATACGCAGTATTTT.

This clone was observed a few times. The chain combines TRBV14 with TRBJ1-1; the D is unclear. Germline CDR1 reads SGHDN; CDR2 reads FVKESK. The V end was cut by 1 base, the J end by 0 bases, with 6 bases between. This CDR3 is built from 14 residues. In DNA, the CDR3 is TGTGCCAGCAGCCAAGGCCCAGTGAACACTGAAGCTTTCTTT. It encodes CASSQGPVNTEAFF. Variable domain in full (rest from reference TRBV14 and TRBJ1-1): EAGVTQFPSHSVIEKGQTVTLRCDPISGHDNLYWYRRVMGKEIKFLLHFVKESKQDESGMPNNRFLAERTGGTYSTLKVQPAELEDSGVYFCASSQGPVNTEAFFGQGTRLTVV.

V usage is TRBV4-3 and J usage is TRBJ1-6; a weak D match, TRBD1 (6 bases). The V end was cut by 2 bases, the J end by 0 bases, with 14 bases between. Germline-derived CDR1 and CDR2 are LGHNA and YSLEER. This CDR3 comprises 18 residues. DNA of the CDR3: TGCGCCAGCAGCCAAAGTCTTAGGGGGAGCTCCTATAATTCACCCCTCCACTTT. This translates into CASSQSLRGSSYNSPLHF.

At least ten counts were recorded for this clone. The chain is built from TRBV10-3 and TRBJ2-7; D is perhaps TRBD2 (6 bases). V was trimmed by 9 bases and J by 4 bases, leaving 10 bases between them. Looked up from germline, CDR1 is ENHRY and CDR2 is SYGVKD. This CDR3 has 11 residues. The CDR3 bases are TGTGCCATGGGGACTTTGTACGAGCAGTACTTC. Protein product: CAMGTLYEQYF.

The chain recombines TRBV15 with TRBJ2-3, with D perhaps matching TRBD2 (5 bases). Trimming shortened V by 0 bases and J by 8 bases, and 12 bases separated the two germline ends. The CDR3 runs to 14 residues. Looked up from germline, CDR1 is LNHNV and CDR2 is YYDKDF (reference sequence). The CDR3 reads CATSREETRGTQYF. The CDR3 coding sequence is TGTGCCACCAGCAGAGAGGAGACTCGGGGTACGCAGTATTTT.

The chain couples TRBV19 to TRBJ2-7; D may match TRBD1 or TRBD2 (6 bases each). Trimming stripped 6 bases from V and 0 bases from J, with 15 bases between. The CDR3 loop spans 15 amino acids. Looked up from germline, CDR1 is LNHDA and CDR2 is SQIVND (reference sequence). In nucleotides, the CDR3 is TGTGCCAGTAGCGTACAGGGAGGAGGCTCCTACGAGCAGTACTTC. Its protein is CASSVQGGGSYEQYF.

This clone was observed a few times. V usage is TRBV9 and J usage is TRBJ2-7; the match to TRBD2 covers 9 bases. The V gene end was trimmed by 3 bases and the J gene end by 4 bases; junction bases not matched to a gene: 8. The CDR3 loop spans 15 amino acids. Germline-derived CDR1 and CDR2 are SGDLS and YYNGEE. CDR3 loop: CASSEAGTSLYEQYF. The CDR3 region has the DNA TGTGCCAGCAGCGAGGCCGGGACTAGCCTTTACGAGCAGTACTTC.

The table lists this clone with a few counts. V is TRBV5-6 and J is TRBJ2-2, with D unclear. The CDR3 consists of 15 residues. Trimming left V 2 bases short and J 1 base short, with 9 bases between. Germline loops: CDR1 SGHDT, CDR2 YYEEEE. Written as DNA, the CDR3 is TGTGCCAGCAGCTTCCCAGGACGGAACACCGGGGAGCTGTTTTTT. This translates into CASSFPGRNTGELFF.

J is TRBJ1-5 and V is TRBV27; D ambiguous. V dropped 6 bases and J dropped 0 bases, with 15 bases sitting between them. The CDR3 runs to 16 residues. Germline loops: CDR1 MNHEY, CDR2 SMNVEV (reference sequence). As DNA, the CDR3 is TGTGCCAGCAGCCCGAGGATGCAGTATAGCAATCAGCCCCAGCATTTT. Amino acid sequence: CASSPRMQYSNQPQHF.

This clone showed up just once. The chain couples TRBV5-1 to TRBJ2-3, with D perhaps TRBD1 (6 bases). V dropped 0 bases and J dropped 0 bases, with 8 bases sitting between them. The CDR3 spans 15 residues. The germline V gene has CDR1 SGHRS and CDR2 YFSETQ. CDR3 region: CASSLAQGSTDTQYF. CDR3 DNA: TGCGCCAGCAGCTTGGCACAGGGAAGCACAGATACGCAGTATTTT.

This chain connects TRBV29-1 to TRBJ2-7, with D possibly matching TRBD1 (6 bases). The CDR3 length is 12 residues. Per the germline V gene, CDR1 is SQVTM and CDR2 is ANQGSEA. Trimming stripped 6 bases from V and 2 bases from J, with 11 bases between. The CDR3 nucleotides read TGCAGCGTGGGGGCTACCACCTACGAGCAGTACTTC. It codes for CSVGATTYEQYF.

As concerns this clone: Additional DNA sequences in this sample encode the identical CDR3. DNA for the CDR3: TGTGCCAGCAGCCCCTATTACGAGCAGTACTTC. Protein product: CASSPYYEQYF. The chain combines TRBV7-2 with TRBJ2-7; the D is unclear. V lost 5 bases and J lost 4, with 6 bases in between. Germline values: CDR1 SGHTA, CDR2 FQGNSA. The CDR3 spans 11 residues.

This clone appeared a few times. This chain connects TRBV7-2 to TRBJ2-7, with D possibly being TRBD2 (5 bases). V lost 1 base and J lost 3, with 7 bases in between. Germline V gene lookup returns CDR1 SGHTA and CDR2 FQGNSA. This CDR3 has 13 amino acids. The CDR3 protein is CASSLGEIYEQYF. CDR3 coding DNA: TGTGCCAGCAGCTTAGGGGAGATCTACGAGCAGTACTTC.

The chain combines TRBV5-1 with TRBJ2-5; 10 bases agree with TRBD1. CDR3 length: 16 residues. With V trimmed by 3 bases and J by 4 bases, 9 bases remained unmatched. CDR1 SGHRS and CDR2 YFSETQ come from the germline V gene. The CDR3 here is CASSSWTGGFGETQYF. The CDR3 DNA follows: TGCGCCAGCAGCTCCTGGACAGGGGGTTTCGGAGAGACCCAGTACTTC.

The chain uses TRBV14 and TRBJ2-7; D not certain. V lost 2 bases and J lost 4, with 12 bases in between. Germline CDR1 is SGHDN and CDR2 is FVKESK. CDR3 length: 14 residues. Here the CDR3 DNA reads TGTGCCAGCAGCCAACTTAGGCGGCGGTACGAGCAGTACTTC. It translates to CASSQLRRRYEQYF.